This T cell receptor (beta chain) is from a study of OX40 agonist ivuxolimab in advanced cancers. General observations from the study: Compared with others, partial responders at 0.1-3.0 mg/kg displayed clonal expansion among the lowest.

Germline V lookup: CDR1 KGHSH, CDR2 LQKENI. There are 14 residues in the CDR3. J was trimmed by 10 bases and V by 3 bases; bases with no gene match: 11. Measured with immunoSEQ multiplex PCR; TCRdb has only the in-frame clones, and not every one. The sample lists approximately 65,000 clones, around 90% occurring once. Notes on this clone: The antigen is not known.

Autoimmune disease history or systemic immunosuppression led to patients being barred. Sampling of blood occurred at baseline, cycle 4 day 1, and cycle 7 day 1. This material consisted of CD4+ or CD8+ T cells sorted from blood, taken in a trial of the OX40 agonist ivuxolimab. The chain links TRBV18 to TRBJ1-1, with TRBD1 matching over 7 bases. This sequence originates from an adult with an advanced solid tumor such as melanoma, head and neck, liver or kidney cancer. In nucleotides, the CDR3 is TGTGCCAGCTCACCCTCCGACAGGGTTAAGTCAGCTTTCTTT. This sequence encodes CASSPSDRVKSAFF.